This T cell receptor (beta chain) stems from a study of monozygotic twins with inflammatory bowel disease. Findings and limits, study-wide: Especially with disease activity, IBD patients shared fewer clonotypes with others than healthy twins did.

Regarding this clonotype: Its antigen is as yet unknown.

Researchers isolated total RNA from whole blood without sorting T cells. TCRalpha and TCRbeta cDNA went through nested PCRs of roughly 15 and 9 cycles, two in total. TCRdb reprocessed the 5' RACE reads; each CDR3 protein has one entry and no DNA is given. This sample's table has around 400,000 distinct CDR3 sequences. The sequence came from a human donor with ulcerative colitis or Crohn's disease, or a healthy co-twin of an affected twin (not recorded which). The specimen was blood.

CDR3 amino acids: CSAFPGRMNTEAFF. This sequence joins TRBV20-1 and TRBJ1-1; TCRdb returns TRBD1, unconfirmable since there is no DNA. Looked up from germline, CDR1 is DFQATT and CDR2 is SNEGSKA (reference sequence). There are 14 residues in the CDR3.